This T cell receptor beta chain was sequenced for a study of CD8+ T cells in alopecia areata. The CDR3 contains 11 residues. Trimming took off 6 bases at V and 3 bases at J, with 9 bases between the two ends. In germline, CDR1 is DFQATT, CDR2 SNEGSKA (reference sequence). The authors extracted RNA and reverse transcribed it into cDNA as the sequencing template. The table came from immunoSEQ multiplex PCR; TCRdb's copy has only in-frame clones and leaves some out. The sample holds some 190,000 clones, around three fifths seen once. Treatment specified: oral pan-JAK inhibitor, 5-10 mg twice daily. The clonotype originates from a human donor with alopecia areata. The chain couples TRBV20-1 to TRBJ2-7; possibly TRBD1 for D (6 bases). Sequencing used CD4+ T cells sorted from blood, obtained at week 24, from a patient treated with tofacitinib. CDR3 loop: CSAPDSYEQYF. CDR3 DNA sequence: TGCAGTGCCCCGGACAGCTACGAGCAGTACTTC.